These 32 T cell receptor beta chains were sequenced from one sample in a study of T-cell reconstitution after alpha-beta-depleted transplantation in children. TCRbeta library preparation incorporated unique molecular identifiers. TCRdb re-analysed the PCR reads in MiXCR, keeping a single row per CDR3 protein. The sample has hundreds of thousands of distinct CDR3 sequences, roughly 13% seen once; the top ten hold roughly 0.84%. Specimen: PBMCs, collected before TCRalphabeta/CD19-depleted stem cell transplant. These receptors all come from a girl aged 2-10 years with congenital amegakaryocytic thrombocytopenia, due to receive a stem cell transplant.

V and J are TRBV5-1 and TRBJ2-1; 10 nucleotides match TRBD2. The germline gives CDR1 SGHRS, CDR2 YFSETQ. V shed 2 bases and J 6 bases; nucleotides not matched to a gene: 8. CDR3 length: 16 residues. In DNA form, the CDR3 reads TGCGCCAGCAGCTTCTACTCTAGCGGGAGCCGCAATGAGCAGTTCTTC. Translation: CASSFYSSGSRNEQFF.

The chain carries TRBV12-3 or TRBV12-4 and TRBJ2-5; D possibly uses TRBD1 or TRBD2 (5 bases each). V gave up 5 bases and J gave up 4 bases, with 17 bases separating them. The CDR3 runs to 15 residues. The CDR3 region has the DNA TGTGCCAGCAGTCCCCATAGGGACCCGGGAGAGACCCAGTACTTC. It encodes CASSPHRDPGETQYF.

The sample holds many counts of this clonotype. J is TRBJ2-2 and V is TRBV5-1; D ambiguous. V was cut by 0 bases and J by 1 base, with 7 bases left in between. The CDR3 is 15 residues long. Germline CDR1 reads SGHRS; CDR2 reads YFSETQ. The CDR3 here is CASSLEVRNTGELFF. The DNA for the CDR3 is TGCGCCAGCAGCTTGGAAGTTAGGAACACCGGGGAGCTGTTTTTT. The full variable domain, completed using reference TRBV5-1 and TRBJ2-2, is KAGVTQTPRYLIKTRGQQVTLSCSPISGHRSVSWYQQTPGQGLQFLFEYFSETQRNKGNFPGRFSGRQFSNSRSEMNVSTLELGDSALYLCASSLEVRNTGELFFGEGSRLTVL.

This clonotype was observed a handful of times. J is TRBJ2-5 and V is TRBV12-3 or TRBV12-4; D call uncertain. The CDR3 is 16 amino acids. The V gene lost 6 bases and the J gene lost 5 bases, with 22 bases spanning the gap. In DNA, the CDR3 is TGTGCCAGCAGCCCCGGCTCAACACCGTACGGTGAGACCCAGTACTTC. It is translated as CASSPGSTPYGETQYF.

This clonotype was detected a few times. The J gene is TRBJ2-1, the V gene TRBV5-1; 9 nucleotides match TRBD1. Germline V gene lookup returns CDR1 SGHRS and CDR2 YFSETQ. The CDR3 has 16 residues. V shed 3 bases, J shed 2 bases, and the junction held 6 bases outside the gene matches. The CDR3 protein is CASSYRTGETYNEQFF. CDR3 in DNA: TGCGCCAGCAGCTACCGGACAGGGGAGACCTACAATGAGCAGTTCTTC.

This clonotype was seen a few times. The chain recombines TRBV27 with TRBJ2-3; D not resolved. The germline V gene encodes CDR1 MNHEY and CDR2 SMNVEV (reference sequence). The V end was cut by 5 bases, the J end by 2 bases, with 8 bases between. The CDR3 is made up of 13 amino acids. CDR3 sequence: CASSPVHTDTQYF. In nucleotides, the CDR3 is TGTGCCAGCAGTCCCGTCCACACAGATACGCAGTATTTT.

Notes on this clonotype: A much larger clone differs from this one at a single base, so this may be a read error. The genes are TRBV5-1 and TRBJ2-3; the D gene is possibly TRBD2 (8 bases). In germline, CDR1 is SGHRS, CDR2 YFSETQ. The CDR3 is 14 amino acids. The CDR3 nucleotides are TGCGCCAGCAGAGGGGGTAGCGGGACAGAGACGCAGTATTTT. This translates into CASRGGSGTETQYF.

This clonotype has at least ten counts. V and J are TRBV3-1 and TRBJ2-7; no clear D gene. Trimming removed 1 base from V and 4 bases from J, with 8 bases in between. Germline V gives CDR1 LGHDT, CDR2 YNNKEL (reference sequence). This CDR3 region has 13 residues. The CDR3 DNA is TGTGCCAGCAGCCAAGTAATCGGGTACGAGCAGTACTTC. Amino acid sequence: CASSQVIGYEQYF.

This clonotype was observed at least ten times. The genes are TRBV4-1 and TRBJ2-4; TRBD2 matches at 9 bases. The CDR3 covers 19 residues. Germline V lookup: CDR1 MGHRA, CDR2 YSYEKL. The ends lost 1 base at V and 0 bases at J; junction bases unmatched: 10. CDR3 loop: CASSQALSGSAKAKNIQYF. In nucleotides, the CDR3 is TGCGCCAGCAGCCAAGCCCTTAGCGGGAGCGCGAAAGCCAAAAACATTCAGTACTTC.

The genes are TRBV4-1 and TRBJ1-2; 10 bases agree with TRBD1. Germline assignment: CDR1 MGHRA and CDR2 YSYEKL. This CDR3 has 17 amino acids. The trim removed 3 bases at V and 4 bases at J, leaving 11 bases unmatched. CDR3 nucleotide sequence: TGCGCCAGCAGCCAGACCACGGGACAGGGGTATCGCTATGGCTACACCTTC. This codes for CASSQTTGQGYRYGYTF.

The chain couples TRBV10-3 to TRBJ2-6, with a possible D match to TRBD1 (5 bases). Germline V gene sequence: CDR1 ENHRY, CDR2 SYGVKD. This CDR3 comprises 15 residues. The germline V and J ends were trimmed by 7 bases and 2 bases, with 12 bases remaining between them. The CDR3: CAITEDRPGANVLTF. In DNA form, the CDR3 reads TGTGCCATCACCGAAGACAGACCTGGGGCCAACGTCCTGACTTTC.

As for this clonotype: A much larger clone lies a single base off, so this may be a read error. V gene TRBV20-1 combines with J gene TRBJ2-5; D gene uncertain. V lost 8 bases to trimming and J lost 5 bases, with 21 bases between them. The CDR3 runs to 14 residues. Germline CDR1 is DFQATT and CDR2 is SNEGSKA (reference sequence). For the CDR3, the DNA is TGCAGTACTTTTCCGGTTCTACTGGTGGAGACCCAGTACTTC. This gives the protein CSTFPVLLVETQYF.

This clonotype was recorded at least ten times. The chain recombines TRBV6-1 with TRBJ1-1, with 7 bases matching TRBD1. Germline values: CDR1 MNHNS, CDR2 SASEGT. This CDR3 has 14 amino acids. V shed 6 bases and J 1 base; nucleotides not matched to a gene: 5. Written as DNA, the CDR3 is TGTGCCAGCAGGCCTTCAGGGGGGAACACTGAAGCTTTCTTT. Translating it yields CASRPSGGNTEAFF.

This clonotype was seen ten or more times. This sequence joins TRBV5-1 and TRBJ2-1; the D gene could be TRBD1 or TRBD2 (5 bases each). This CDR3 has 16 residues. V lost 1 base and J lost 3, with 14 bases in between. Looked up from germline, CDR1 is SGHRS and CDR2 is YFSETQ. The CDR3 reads CASSLSGRHNYNEQFF. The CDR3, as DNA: TGCGCCAGCAGCTTGTCAGGGAGACACAACTACAATGAGCAGTTCTTC.

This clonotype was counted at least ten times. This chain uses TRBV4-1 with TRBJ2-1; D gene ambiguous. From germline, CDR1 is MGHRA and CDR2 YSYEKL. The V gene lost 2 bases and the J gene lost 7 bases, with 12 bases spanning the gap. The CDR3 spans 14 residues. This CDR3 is CASSQTTYSNEQFF. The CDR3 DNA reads TGCGCCAGCAGCCAAACTACTTATTCGAATGAGCAGTTCTTC.

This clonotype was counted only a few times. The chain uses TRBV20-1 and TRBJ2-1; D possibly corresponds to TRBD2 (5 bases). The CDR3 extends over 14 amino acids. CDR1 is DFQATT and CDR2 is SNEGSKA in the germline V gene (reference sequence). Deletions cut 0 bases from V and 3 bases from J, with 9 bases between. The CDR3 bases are TGCAGTGCTAGAGAAGTAGGAGGCTACAATGAGCAGTTCTTC. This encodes CSAREVGGYNEQFF.

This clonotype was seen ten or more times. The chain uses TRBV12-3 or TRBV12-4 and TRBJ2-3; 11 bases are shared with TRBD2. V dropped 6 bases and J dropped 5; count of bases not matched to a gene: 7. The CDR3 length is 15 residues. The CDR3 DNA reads TGTGCCAGCAGACTAGCGGGAGTTCTAGGAGATACGCAGTATTTT. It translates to CASRLAGVLGDTQYF.

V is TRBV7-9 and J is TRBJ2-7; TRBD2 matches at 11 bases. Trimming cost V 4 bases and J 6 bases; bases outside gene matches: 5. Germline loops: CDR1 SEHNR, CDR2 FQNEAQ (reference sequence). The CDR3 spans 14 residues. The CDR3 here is CASSSVAGGSEQYF. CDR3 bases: TGTGCCAGCAGCTCCGTAGCGGGAGGGAGCGAGCAGTACTTC.

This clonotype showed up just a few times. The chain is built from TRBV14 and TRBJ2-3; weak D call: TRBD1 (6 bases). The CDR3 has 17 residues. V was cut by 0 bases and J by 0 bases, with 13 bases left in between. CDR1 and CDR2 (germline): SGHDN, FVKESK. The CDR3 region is CASSQERYRESTDTQYF. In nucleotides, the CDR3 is TGTGCCAGCAGCCAAGAAAGGTACAGGGAAAGCACAGATACGCAGTATTTT.

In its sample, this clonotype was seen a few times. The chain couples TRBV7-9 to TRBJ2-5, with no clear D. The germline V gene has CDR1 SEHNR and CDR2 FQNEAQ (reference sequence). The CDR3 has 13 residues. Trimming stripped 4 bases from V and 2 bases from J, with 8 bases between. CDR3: CASSWDFQETQYF. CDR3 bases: TGTGCCAGCAGCTGGGATTTTCAAGAGACCCAGTACTTC. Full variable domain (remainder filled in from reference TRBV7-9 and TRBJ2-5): DTGVSQNPRHKITKRGQNVTFRCDPISEHNRLYWYRQTLGQGPEFLTYFQNEAQLEKSRLLSDRFSAERPKGSFSTLEIQRTEQGDSAMYLCASSWDFQETQYFGPGTRLLVL.

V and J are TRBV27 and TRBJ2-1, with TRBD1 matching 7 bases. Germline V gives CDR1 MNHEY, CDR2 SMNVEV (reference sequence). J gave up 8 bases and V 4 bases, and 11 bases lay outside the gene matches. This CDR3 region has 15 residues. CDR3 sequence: CASSSTGVFKDEQFF. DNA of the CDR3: TGTGCCAGCAGTTCTACAGGGGTTTTTAAAGATGAGCAGTTCTTC.

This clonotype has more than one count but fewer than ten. The CDR3 here is CATTTSFQGSSYNEQFF. Here the CDR3 DNA reads TGTGCCACCACAACCTCATTTCAAGGAAGCTCCTACAATGAGCAGTTCTTC. The chain couples TRBV2 to TRBJ2-1; D gene ambiguous. The length of the CDR3 is 17 residues. CDR1 SNHLY and CDR2 FYNNEI come from the germline V gene. With 10 bases removed from V and 0 bases from J, the gap between germline ends came to 22 bases.

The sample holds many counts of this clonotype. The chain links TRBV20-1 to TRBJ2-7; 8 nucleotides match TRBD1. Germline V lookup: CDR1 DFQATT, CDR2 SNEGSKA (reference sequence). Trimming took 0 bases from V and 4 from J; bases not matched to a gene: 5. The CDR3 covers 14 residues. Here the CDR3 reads CSARDRDRLYEQYF. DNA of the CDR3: TGCAGTGCTAGAGATAGGGACAGGTTATACGAGCAGTACTTC.

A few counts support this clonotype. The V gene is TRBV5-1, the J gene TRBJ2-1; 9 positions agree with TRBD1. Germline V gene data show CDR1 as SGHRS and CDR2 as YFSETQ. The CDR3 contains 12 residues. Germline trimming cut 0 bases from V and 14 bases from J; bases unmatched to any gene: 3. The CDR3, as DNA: TGCGCCAGCAGCTTGGTCCGGGACAGGGAGTTCTTC. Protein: CASSLVRDREFF.

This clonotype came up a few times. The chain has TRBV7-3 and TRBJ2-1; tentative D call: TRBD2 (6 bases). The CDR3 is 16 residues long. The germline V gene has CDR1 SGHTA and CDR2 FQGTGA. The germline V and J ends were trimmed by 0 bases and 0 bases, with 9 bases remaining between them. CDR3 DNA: TGTGCCAGCAGCTTAACACGGGAGTCCTCCTACAATGAGCAGTTCTTC. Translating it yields CASSLTRESSYNEQFF.

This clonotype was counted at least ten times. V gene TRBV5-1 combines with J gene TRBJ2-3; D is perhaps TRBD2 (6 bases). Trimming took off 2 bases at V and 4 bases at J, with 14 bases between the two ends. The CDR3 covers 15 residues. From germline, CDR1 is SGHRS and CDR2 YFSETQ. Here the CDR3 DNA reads TGCGCCAGCAGCTTTTGGCAGGGAGGCGCAGATACGCAGTATTTT. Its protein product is CASSFWQGGADTQYF.

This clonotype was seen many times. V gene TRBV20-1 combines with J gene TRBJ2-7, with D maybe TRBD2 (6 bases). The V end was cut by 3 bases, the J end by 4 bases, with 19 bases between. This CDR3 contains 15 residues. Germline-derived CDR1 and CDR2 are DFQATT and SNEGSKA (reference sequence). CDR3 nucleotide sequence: TGCAGTGCTAGCCGGAGGGAGTCGCGGTGGTACGAGCAGTACTTC. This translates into CSASRRESRWYEQYF.

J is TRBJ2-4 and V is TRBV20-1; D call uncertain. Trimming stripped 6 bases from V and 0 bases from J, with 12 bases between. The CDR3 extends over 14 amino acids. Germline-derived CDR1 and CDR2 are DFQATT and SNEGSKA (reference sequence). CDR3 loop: CSATVPLAKNIQYF. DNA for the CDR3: TGCAGTGCGACCGTACCGCTAGCCAAAAACATTCAGTACTTC.

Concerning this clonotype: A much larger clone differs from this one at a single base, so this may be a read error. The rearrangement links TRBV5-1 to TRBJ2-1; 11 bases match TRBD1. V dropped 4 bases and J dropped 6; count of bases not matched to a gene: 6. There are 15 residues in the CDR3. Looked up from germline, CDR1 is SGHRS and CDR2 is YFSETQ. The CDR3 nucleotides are TGCGCCAGCAGCAACGGGACAGGGGGTTTCAATGAGCAGTTCTTC. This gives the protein CASSNGTGGFNEQFF.

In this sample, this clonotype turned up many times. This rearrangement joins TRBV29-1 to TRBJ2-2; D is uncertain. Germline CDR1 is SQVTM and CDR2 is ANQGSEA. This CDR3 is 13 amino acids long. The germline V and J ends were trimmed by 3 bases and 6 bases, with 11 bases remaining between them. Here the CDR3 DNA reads TGCAGCGTTGAGGAGCAGGTGGCCGGGGAGCTGTTTTTT. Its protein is CSVEEQVAGELFF.

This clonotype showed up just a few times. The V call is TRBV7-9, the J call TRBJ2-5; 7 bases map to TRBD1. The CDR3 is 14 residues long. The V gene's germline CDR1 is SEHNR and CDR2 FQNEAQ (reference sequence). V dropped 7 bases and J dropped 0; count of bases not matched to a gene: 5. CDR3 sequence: CASKDRWDQETQYF. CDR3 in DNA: TGTGCCAGCAAGGACAGGTGGGACCAAGAGACCCAGTACTTC.

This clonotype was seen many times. The CDR3 sequence is CSAQSGSARSYEQYF. The CDR3 nucleotides read TGCAGTGCCCAGAGTGGGTCTGCCCGCTCCTACGAGCAGTACTTC. The rearrangement links TRBV20-1 to TRBJ2-7; no reliable D call. The CDR3 loop spans 15 amino acids. Looked up from germline, CDR1 is DFQATT and CDR2 is SNEGSKA (reference sequence). The ends were cut back, 6 bases at V and 0 bases at J, with 18 bases in the middle.